This T cell receptor beta chain was identified in a study of human T cells and chemical hapten exposure. This clonotype was detected many times. The antigen is not known. Documented time point: patch test 3, about 24 weeks after DPC sensitization. Stated treatment: therapeutic diphenylcyclopropenone sensitization with weekly scalp DPC. Separate cDNA molecules received unique molecular identifiers, which the library attached to them. TCRdb analysed the RACE reads with MiXCR anew, one entry per CDR3 protein. The table includes about 30,000 distinct CDR3 sequences, approximately 6% detected once. The CDR3 contains 15 residues. Trimming at V came to 5 bases and at J to 7 bases, leaving 10 bases not matched to a gene. CDR1 and CDR2 (germline): SGHRS, YFSETQ. Findings of the study overall: There was alopecia in the donors, so their immune response may differ from that of healthy people.

The TCR originated in a man aged 25-40 years with alopecia areata. Some clones in this sample may be carry-over from other donors' samples. The V and J genes are TRBV5-1 and TRBJ1-4; 8 bases are a match to TRBD1. The source material was whole blood, sampled in connection with sensitization to the hapten diphenylcyclopropenone (DPC). The CDR3 here is CASRVQGQGSEKLFF. CDR3 sequence (DNA): TGCGCCAGCAGGGTGCAAGGACAGGGCTCTGAAAAACTGTTTTTT. Drawing the rest from reference TRBV5-1 and TRBJ1-4, the complete variable domain is KAGVTQTPRYLIKTRGQQVTLSCSPISGHRSVSWYQQTPGQGLQFLFEYFSETQRNKGNFPGRFSGRQFSNSRSEMNVSTLELGDSALYLCASRVQGQGSEKLFFGSGTQLSVL.